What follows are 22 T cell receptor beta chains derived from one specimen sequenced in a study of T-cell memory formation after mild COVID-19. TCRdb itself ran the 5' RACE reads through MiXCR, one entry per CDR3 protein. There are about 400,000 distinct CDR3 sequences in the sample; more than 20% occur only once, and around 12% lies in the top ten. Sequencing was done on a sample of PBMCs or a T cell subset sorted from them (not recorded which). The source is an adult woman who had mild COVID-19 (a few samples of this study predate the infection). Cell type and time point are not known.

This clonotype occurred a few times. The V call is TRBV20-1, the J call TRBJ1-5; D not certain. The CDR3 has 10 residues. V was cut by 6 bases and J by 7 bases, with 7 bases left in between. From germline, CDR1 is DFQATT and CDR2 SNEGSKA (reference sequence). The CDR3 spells CSAFRQPQHF. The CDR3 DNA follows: TGCAGTGCGTTCAGGCAGCCCCAGCATTTT.

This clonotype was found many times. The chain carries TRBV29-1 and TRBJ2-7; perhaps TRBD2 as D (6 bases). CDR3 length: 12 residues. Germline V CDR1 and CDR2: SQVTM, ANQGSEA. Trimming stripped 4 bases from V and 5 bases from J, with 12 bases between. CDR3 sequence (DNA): TGCAGCGTTGGAGGGGCGGGAAACGAGCAGTACTTC. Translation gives CSVGGAGNEQYF.

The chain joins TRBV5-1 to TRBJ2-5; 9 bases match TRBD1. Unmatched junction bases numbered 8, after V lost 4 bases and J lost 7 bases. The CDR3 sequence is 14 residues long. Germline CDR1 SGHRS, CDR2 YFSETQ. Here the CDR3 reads CASSPQGQGGTQYF. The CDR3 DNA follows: TGCGCCAGCAGCCCTCAGGGACAGGGCGGGACCCAGTACTTC.

The CDR3 loop is CATSRDQGRYGYTF. CDR3 nucleotides: TGTGCCACCAGCAGAGATCAGGGGCGATATGGCTACACCTTC. The chain employs TRBV15 and TRBJ1-2, with a possible D match to TRBD1 (6 bases). There are 14 residues in the CDR3. Trimming left V 0 bases short and J 5 bases short, with 10 bases between. Germline V gives CDR1 LNHNV, CDR2 YYDKDF (reference sequence).

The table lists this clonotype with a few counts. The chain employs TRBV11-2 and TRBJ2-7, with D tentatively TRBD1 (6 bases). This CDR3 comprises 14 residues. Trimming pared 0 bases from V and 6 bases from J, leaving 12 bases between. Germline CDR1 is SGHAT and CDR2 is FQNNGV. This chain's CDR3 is CASSLDYRVPEQYF. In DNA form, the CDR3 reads TGTGCCAGCAGCTTAGACTACAGGGTCCCCGAGCAGTACTTC.

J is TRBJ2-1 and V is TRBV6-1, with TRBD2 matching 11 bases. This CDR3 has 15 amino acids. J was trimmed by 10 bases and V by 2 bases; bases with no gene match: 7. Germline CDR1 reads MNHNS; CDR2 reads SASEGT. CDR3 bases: TGTGCCAGCAGTGAAATAGCGGGAGGGCCGGGGGAGCAGTTCTTC. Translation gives CASSEIAGGPGEQFF.

CDR3 coding DNA: TGTGCCAGCAGTGAAGTAGCGACCAAGCGGGGGATTGAAGCTTTCTTT. This sequence encodes CASSEVATKRGIEAFF. The V and J genes are TRBV2 and TRBJ1-1; D might be TRBD1 (5 bases). The ends were cut back, 1 base at V and 7 bases at J, with 19 bases in the middle. This CDR3 comprises 16 residues. Per germline, CDR1 SNHLY and CDR2 FYNNEI.

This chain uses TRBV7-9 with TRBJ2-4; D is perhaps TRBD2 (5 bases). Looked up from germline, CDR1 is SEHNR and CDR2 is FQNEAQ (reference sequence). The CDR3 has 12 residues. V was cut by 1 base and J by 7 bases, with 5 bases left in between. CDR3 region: CASSLGGNIQYF. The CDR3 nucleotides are TGTGCCAGCAGCTTAGGCGGGAACATTCAGTACTTC.

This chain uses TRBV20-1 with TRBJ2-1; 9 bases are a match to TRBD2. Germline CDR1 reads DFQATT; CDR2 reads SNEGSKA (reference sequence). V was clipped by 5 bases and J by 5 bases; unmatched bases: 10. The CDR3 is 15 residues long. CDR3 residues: CSAPTSGRFHNEQFF. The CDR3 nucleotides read TGCAGTGCTCCGACGAGCGGGAGGTTTCACAATGAGCAGTTCTTC.

The CDR3 sequence: CSAKGNTEAFF. The DNA of the CDR3 is TGCAGCGCTAAGGGGAACACTGAAGCTTTCTTT. The gene calls are TRBV29-1 and TRBJ1-1; no clear D gene. V lost 7 bases and J 1 base, leaving 7 bases between the germline ends. The CDR3 extends over 11 amino acids. Germline-derived CDR1 and CDR2 are SQVTM and ANQGSEA.

The CDR3 protein is CASSYFQGPYF. In DNA, the CDR3 is TGTGCCAGCAGTTACTTCCAGGGTCCGTACTTC. The chain employs TRBV27 and TRBJ2-7; D is perhaps TRBD1 (5 bases). V was trimmed by 4 bases and J by 12 bases, leaving 13 bases between them. CDR1 MNHEY and CDR2 SMNVEV come from the germline V gene (reference sequence). CDR3 size: 11 residues.

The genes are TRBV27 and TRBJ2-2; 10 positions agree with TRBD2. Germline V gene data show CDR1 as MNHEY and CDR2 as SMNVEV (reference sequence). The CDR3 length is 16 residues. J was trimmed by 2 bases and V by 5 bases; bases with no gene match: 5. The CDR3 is CASSPTSGTNTGELFF. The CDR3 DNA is TGTGCCAGCAGTCCCACTAGCGGGACCAACACCGGGGAGCTGTTTTTT.

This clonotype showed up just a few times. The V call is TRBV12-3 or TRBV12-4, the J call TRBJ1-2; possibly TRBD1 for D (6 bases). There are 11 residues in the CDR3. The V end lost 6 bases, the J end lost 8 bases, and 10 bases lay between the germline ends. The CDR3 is CASRQGSGYTF. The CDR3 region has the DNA TGTGCCAGCAGGCAGGGGAGCGGCTACACCTTC.

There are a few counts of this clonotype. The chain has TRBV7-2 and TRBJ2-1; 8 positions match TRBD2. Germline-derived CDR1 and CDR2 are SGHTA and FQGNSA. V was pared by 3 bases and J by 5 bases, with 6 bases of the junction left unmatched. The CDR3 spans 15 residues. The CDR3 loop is CASSFSGLVDNEQFF. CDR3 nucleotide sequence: TGTGCCAGCAGCTTCTCGGGACTAGTTGACAATGAGCAGTTCTTC.

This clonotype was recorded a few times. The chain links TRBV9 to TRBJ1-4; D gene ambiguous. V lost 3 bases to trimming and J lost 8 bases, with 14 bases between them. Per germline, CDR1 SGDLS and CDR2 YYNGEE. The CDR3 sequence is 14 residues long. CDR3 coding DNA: TGTGCCAGCAGCGCTGAGGGCGAGATAGAAAAACTGTTTTTT. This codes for CASSAEGEIEKLFF.

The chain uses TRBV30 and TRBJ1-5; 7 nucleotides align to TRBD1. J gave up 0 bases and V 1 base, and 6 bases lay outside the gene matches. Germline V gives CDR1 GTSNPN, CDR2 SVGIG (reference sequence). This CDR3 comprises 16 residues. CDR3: CAWSARGRYSNQPQHF. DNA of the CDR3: TGTGCCTGGAGTGCCAGGGGGAGGTATAGCAATCAGCCCCAGCATTTT.

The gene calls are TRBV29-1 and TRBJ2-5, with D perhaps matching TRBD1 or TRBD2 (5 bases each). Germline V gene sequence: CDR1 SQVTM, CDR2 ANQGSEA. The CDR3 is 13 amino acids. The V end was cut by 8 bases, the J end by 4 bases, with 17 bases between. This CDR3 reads CSLYGGPRETQYF. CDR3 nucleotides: TGCAGCCTCTATGGGGGACCTAGAGAGACCCAGTACTTC.

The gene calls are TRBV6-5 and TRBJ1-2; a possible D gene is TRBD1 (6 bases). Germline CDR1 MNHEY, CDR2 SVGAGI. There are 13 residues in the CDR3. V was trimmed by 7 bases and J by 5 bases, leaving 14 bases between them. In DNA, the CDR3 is TGTGCCAGCAACCCGGGACAAGGGTATGGCTACACCTTC. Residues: CASNPGQGYGYTF.

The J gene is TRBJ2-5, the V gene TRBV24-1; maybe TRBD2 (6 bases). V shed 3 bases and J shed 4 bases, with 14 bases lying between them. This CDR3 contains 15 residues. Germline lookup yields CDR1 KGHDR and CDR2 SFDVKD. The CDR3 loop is CATSDAGTRRETQYF. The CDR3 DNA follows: TGTGCCACCAGTGATGCCGGGACTCGAAGAGAGACCCAGTACTTC.

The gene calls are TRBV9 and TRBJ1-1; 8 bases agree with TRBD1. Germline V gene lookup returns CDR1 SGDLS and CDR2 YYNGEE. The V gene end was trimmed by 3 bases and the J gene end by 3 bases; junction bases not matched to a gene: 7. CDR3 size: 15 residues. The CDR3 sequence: CASSETGTGYTEAFF. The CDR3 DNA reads TGTGCCAGCAGCGAGACCGGGACAGGTTACACTGAAGCTTTCTTT.

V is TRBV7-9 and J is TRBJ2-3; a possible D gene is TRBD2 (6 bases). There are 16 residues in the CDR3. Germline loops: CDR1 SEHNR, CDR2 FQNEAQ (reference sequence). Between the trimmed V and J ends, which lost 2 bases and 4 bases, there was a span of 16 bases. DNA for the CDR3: TGTGCCAGCAGCTTATCCGGGGGAGTGCCCCCAGATACGCAGTATTTT. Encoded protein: CASSLSGGVPPDTQYF.

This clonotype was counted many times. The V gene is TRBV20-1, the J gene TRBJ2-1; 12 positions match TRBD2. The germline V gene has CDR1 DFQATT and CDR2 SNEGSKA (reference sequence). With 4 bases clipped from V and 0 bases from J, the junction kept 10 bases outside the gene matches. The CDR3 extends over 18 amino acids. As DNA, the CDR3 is TGCAGTGCTATGGGCGGACTAGCGGGACCGATCTCCTACAATGAGCAGTTCTTC. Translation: CSAMGGLAGPISYNEQFF.